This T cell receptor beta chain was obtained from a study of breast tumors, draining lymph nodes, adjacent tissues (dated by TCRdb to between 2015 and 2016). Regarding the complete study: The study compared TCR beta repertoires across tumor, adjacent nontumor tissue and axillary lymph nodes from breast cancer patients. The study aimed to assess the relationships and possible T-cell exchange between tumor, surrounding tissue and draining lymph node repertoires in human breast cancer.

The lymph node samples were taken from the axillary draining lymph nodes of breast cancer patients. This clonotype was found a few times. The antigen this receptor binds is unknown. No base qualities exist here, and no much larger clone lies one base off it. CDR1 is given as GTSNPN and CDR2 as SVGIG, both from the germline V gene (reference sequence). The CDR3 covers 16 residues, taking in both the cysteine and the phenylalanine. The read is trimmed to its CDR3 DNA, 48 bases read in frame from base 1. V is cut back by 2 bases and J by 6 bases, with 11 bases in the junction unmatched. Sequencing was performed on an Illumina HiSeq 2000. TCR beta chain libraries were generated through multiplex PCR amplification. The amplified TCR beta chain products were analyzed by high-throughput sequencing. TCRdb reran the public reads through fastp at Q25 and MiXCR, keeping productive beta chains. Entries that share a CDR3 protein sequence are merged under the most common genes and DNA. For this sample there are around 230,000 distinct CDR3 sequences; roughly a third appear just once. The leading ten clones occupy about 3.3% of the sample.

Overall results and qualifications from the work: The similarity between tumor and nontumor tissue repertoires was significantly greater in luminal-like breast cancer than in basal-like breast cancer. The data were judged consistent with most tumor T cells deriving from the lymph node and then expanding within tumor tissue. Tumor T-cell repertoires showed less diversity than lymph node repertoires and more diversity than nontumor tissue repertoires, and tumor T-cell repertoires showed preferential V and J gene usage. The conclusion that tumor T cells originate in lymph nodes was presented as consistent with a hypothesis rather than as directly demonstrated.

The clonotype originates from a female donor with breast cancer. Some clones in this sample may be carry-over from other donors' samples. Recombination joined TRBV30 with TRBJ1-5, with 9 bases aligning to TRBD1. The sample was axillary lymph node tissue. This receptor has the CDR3 CAWSPVGTGLFQPQHF. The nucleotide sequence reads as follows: TGTGCCTGGAGTCCAGTTGGGACAGGGTTATTTCAGCCCCAGCATTTT.